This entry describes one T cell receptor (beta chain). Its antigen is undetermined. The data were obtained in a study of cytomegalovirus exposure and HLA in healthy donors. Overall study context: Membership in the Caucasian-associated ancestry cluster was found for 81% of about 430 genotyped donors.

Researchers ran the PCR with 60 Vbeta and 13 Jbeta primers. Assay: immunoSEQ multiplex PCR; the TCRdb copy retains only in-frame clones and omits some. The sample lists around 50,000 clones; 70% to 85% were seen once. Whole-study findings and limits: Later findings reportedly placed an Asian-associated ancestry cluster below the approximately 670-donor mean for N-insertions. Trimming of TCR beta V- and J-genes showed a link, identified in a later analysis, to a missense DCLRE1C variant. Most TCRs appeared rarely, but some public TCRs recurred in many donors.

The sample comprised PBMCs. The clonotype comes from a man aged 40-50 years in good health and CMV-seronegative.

The CDR3 is CASSPEQGGNQPQHF. In nucleotides, the CDR3 is TGTGCCAGCTCACCCGAACAGGGCGGCAATCAGCCCCAGCATTTT. The chain uses TRBV18 and TRBJ1-5; D is possibly TRBD1 (6 bases). Trimming left V 3 bases short and J 2 bases short, with 11 bases between. Germline CDR1 reads KGHSH; CDR2 reads LQKENI. The CDR3 is 15 amino acids.